This T cell receptor (beta chain) was found in a study of blood T cell repertoires in COVID-19. Study background: There were acute and convalescent COVID-19 samples, and they came from the United States, Italy and Spain. T cells, B-cell-depleted T cells, or PBMCs supplied cDNA or gDNA.

In germline, CDR1 is SGDLS, CDR2 YYNGEE. The V gene lost 0 bases and the J gene lost 5 bases, with 9 bases spanning the gap. The CDR3 is 14 amino acids. Original processing methods: Scientists estimated how many nucleated cells there were by amplifying reference gene primers. Method: immunoSEQ multiplex PCR; TCRdb's copy keeps in-frame clones and lacks some. The DNA was the basis for D and trimming; V, J and clone size are from that table. This table holds more than 110,000 clones, around nine tenths found once. This chain links TRBV9 with TRBJ1-5, with D uncertain. Sequenced material: peripheral blood. The sequence derives from a woman between 40 and 55 years old with acute or convalescent COVID-19. The CDR3 region has the DNA TGTGCCAGCAGCGTAGGCACAGCAGATCAGCCCCAGCATTTT. Translating gives CASSVGTADQPQHF.